The entry below gives a single T cell receptor (beta chain) sequence along with its context. Use of 60 Vbeta and 13 Jbeta primers characterized the PCR. Profiled with immunoSEQ multiplex PCR; TCRdb holds only in-frame clones, not every one. There are some 140,000 clones in the sample; 65% to 85% occur only once, and 4.5% to 7% lies in the top ten. The data belong to a study of cytomegalovirus exposure and HLA in healthy donors. Looking at the study overall: Previous work identified 120 million or so unique TCR beta sequences from 200 million or so T cells.

The CDR3 spans 15 residues. Germline V CDR1 and CDR2: SEHNR, FQNEAQ (reference sequence). The ends were cut back, 3 bases at V and 5 bases at J, with 16 bases in the middle. The sample comprised PBMCs. This sequence joins TRBV7-9 and TRBJ2-5; TRBD2 might be the D (6 bases). This clonotype was obtained from a woman between 35 and 50 years old in good health and CMV-seropositive. The CDR3 nucleotides are TGTGCCAGCAGCTTTTATCGGAGGGCGGGTGAGACCCAGTACTTC. Translated, it gives CASSFYRRAGETQYF.